These 27 T cell receptor beta chains originate from one sample sequenced in a study of blood T cells in healthy people across ages. Primers used in a second PCR of roughly 7 to 11 cycles were a sample-barcoded 5' primer and a J-beta primer mix. TCRdb recomputed calls from the 5' RACE reads with MiXCR, one row per CDR3 protein. The sample consists of 540,000 or so distinct CDR3 sequences, 27% of them appearing once. Source material: blood. Receptors were obtained from a woman in her 70s in good health.

This chain connects TRBV21-1 to TRBJ1-6; TRBD1 was called by the table and not checked on the DNA. TRBV21-1 is classified as a pseudogene. The CDR3 has 15 residues. The CDR3 loop reads CASRWGNGYNPPLHF. CDR3 bases: TGTGCCAGCAGATGGGGGAACGGATATAATCCACCCCTCCACTTT.

In its sample, this clonotype was seen a few times. V usage is TRBV6-5 and J usage is TRBJ2-1; TRBD1 or TRBD2 may be the D gene (5 bases each). Looked up from germline, CDR1 is MNHEY and CDR2 is SVGAGI. This CDR3 spans 12 amino acids. The V gene lost 5 bases and the J gene lost 9 bases, with 11 bases spanning the gap. This chain's CDR3 is CASSAGTGEQFF. In DNA, the CDR3 is TGTGCCAGCAGTGCAGGGACGGGTGAGCAGTTCTTC.

This chain joins TRBV7-3 and TRBJ2-5, with D possibly TRBD1 on 6 matching bases. The CDR3 extends over 15 amino acids. Trimming removed 5 bases at V and 2 bases at J, with 15 bases between. CDR1 is SGHTA and CDR2 is FQGTGA in the germline V gene. The CDR3 loop is CASSPQTGRQETQYF. The DNA for the CDR3 is TGTGCCAGCAGCCCACAAACAGGGAGACAAGAGACCCAGTACTTC.

The chain recombines TRBV3-1 with TRBJ2-3; D gene unclear. CDR1 is LGHDT, CDR2 YNNKEL, per germline (reference sequence). The CDR3 is 14 amino acids. V lost 4 bases and J 1 base, leaving 9 bases between the germline ends. Written as DNA, the CDR3 is TGTGCCAGCAGCCCAGTTTCGCGCACAGATACGCAGTATTTT. This codes for CASSPVSRTDTQYF.

The chain couples TRBV5-1 to TRBJ2-3, with D uncertain. Germline values: CDR1 SGHRS, CDR2 YFSETQ. This CDR3 has 17 amino acids. V lost 6 bases and J lost 4, with 24 bases in between. DNA for the CDR3: TGCGCCAGCACCAAAACACCGGACCCAGTGGGCCCAGATACGCAGTATTTT. Protein product: CASTKTPDPVGPDTQYF.

The chain's CDR3 is CAISQGRGYEQYF. In DNA, the CDR3 is TGTGCCATCAGTCAGGGCCGGGGCTACGAGCAGTACTTC. The chain uses TRBV10-3 and TRBJ2-7, with D perhaps being TRBD1 or TRBD2 (5 bases each). The CDR3 length is 13 residues. Germline V CDR1 and CDR2: ENHRY, SYGVKD. V dropped 5 bases and J dropped 3 bases, with 11 bases sitting between them.

The rearrangement joins TRBV4-1 to TRBJ1-5; 10 bases match TRBD1. V gave up 4 bases and J gave up 7 bases; unmatched junction bases: 4. CDR3 size: 14 residues. The germline CDR1 and CDR2 sequences are MGHRA and YSYEKL. The CDR3 sequence is CASSPRDRGQPQHF. The CDR3 DNA is TGCGCCAGCAGCCCCCGGGACAGGGGACAGCCCCAGCATTTT.

This clonotype was seen a few times. The chain couples TRBV12-5 to TRBJ2-3; D unclear. CDR3 length equals 16 residues. Germline CDR1 reads LGHNT; CDR2 reads FRNRAP. V was pared by 5 bases and J by 1 base, with 16 bases between. CDR3 sequence: CASGVARQPGTDTQYF. In DNA form, the CDR3 reads TGTGCTAGTGGTGTCGCCAGACAACCTGGCACAGATACGCAGTATTTT.

J is TRBJ2-7 and V is TRBV4-1, with 8 bases fitting TRBD1. V was pared by 4 bases and J by 0 bases, with 5 bases of the junction left unmatched. The CDR3 loop spans 15 amino acids. Germline CDR1 reads MGHRA; CDR2 reads YSYEKL. As DNA, the CDR3 is TGCGCCAGCAGCCCCACGGACAGGGACTCCTACGAGCAGTACTTC. Its protein is CASSPTDRDSYEQYF.

The gene calls are TRBV20-1 and TRBJ2-5; D is unclear. The germline CDR1 and CDR2 sequences are DFQATT and SNEGSKA (reference sequence). The CDR3 loop spans 11 amino acids. Trimming pared 8 bases from V and 5 bases from J, leaving 12 bases between. Here the CDR3 reads CSILQGETQYF. The CDR3 DNA sequence: TGCAGTATTTTACAAGGGGAGACCCAGTACTTC.

This clonotype turned up a few times. This sequence joins TRBV3-1 and TRBJ1-6, with 9 bases that match TRBD1. Germline V gene data show CDR1 as LGHDT and CDR2 as YNNKEL (reference sequence). The CDR3 contains 15 residues. Trimming removed 4 bases from V and 5 bases from J; junction bases left unmatched: 3. DNA for the CDR3: TGTGCCAGCAGCCGGCGGGACAGGGATAATTCACCCCTCCACTTT. Protein product: CASSRRDRDNSPLHF.

Ten or more counts support this clonotype. The gene calls are TRBV9 and TRBJ2-3, with a tentative D call TRBD2 (5 bases). Germline CDR1 is SGDLS and CDR2 is YYNGEE. Deletions cut 3 bases from V and 2 bases from J, with 13 bases between. The CDR3 extends over 15 amino acids. CDR3 sequence: CASSAGWAYTDTQYF. The CDR3 bases are TGTGCCAGCAGCGCGGGGTGGGCCTACACAGATACGCAGTATTTT.

A few counts support this clonotype. The chain is built from TRBV6-2 or TRBV6-3 and TRBJ2-4; 9 bases map to TRBD1. Per the germline V gene, CDR1 is MNHEY and CDR2 is SVGEGT. Losses at the gene ends were 6 bases for V and 6 bases for J; bases not matched to a gene: 12. The CDR3 runs to 16 residues. In DNA form, the CDR3 reads TGTGCCAGCAGCACCCCACAGGGGGCGTTCGTAAACATTCAGTACTTC. Amino acids: CASSTPQGAFVNIQYF.

The chain combines TRBV24-1 with TRBJ2-1; 11 bases agree with TRBD2. Germline V gene sequence: CDR1 KGHDR, CDR2 SFDVKD. Trimming cost V 4 bases and J 5 bases; bases outside gene matches: 3. This CDR3 spans 15 amino acids. CDR3: CATSDLSGGDNEQFF. Here the CDR3 DNA reads TGTGCCACCAGTGACCTTAGCGGGGGGGACAATGAGCAGTTCTTC.

V gene TRBV7-9 combines with J gene TRBJ2-5; 8 nucleotides line up with TRBD1. The end of the DNA aligns better with TRBJ2-7, so the J call may be wrong. Germline V gene data show CDR1 as SEHNR and CDR2 as FQNEAQ (reference sequence). The CDR3 is 13 residues long. CDR3 nucleotide sequence: TGTGCCAGCGGAACGGACAGGGTCTACGAGCAGTACTTC. Translation gives CASGTDRVYEQYF.

The chain couples TRBV15 to TRBJ2-3; D unresolved. Trimming pared 3 bases from V and 7 bases from J, leaving 8 bases between. CDR1 is LNHNV and CDR2 is YYDKDF in the germline V gene (reference sequence). The CDR3 sequence is 12 residues long. CDR3 bases: TGTGCCACCAGCAGTCCTACAAATACGCAGTATTTT. It translates to CATSSPTNTQYF.

The rearrangement links TRBV30 to TRBJ2-4; 10 positions agree with TRBD2. Germline CDR1 and CDR2: GTSNPN and SVGIG (reference sequence). J was trimmed by 9 bases and V by 0 bases; bases with no gene match: 5. CDR3 size: 14 residues. In DNA form, the CDR3 reads TGTGCCTGGAGTGTACTAGCGGGGATGGGCATTCAGTACTTC. Its protein product is CAWSVLAGMGIQYF.

A few counts support this clonotype. The chain employs TRBV4-1 and TRBJ1-1; TRBD1 matches at 7 bases. Germline V gene sequence: CDR1 MGHRA, CDR2 YSYEKL. J was trimmed by 2 bases and V by 4 bases; bases with no gene match: 7. The length of the CDR3 is 15 residues. This CDR3 is CASSRYRDSNTEAFF. CDR3 sequence (DNA): TGCGCCAGCAGCCGCTATAGGGACAGCAACACTGAAGCTTTCTTT.

This CDR3 is CSAQDRGGTDTQYF. CDR3 bases: TGCAGCGCCCAGGACAGGGGGGGAACAGATACGCAGTATTTT. This sequence joins TRBV29-1 and TRBJ2-3; 10 bases align to TRBD1. Germline V CDR1 and CDR2: SQVTM, ANQGSEA. The CDR3 covers 14 residues. V dropped 7 bases and J dropped 3; count of bases not matched to a gene: 7.

The genes are TRBV5-4 and TRBJ2-5; D perhaps matches TRBD2 (6 bases). The J call is doubtful: the DNA matches TRBJ2-1 better. Germline assignment: CDR1 SGHNT and CDR2 YYREEE (reference sequence). The CDR3 runs to 15 residues. CDR3 coding DNA: TGTGCCAGCAGCTTCGCCCGCGGGGTCTACAATGAGCAGTTCTTC. Its translation: CASSFARGVYNEQFF.

The rearrangement uses TRBV7-9 and TRBJ2-5; 10 bases line up with TRBD2. The junction had 6 bases not matched to a gene; V was cut back by 5 bases and J by 3 bases. This CDR3 has 15 residues. CDR1 is SEHNR and CDR2 is FQNEAQ in the germline V gene (reference sequence). CDR3 in amino acids: CASSRRTSGKETQYF. The CDR3, as DNA: TGTGCCAGCAGCCGGCGGACTAGCGGAAAAGAGACCCAGTACTTC. The complete variable domain, with remaining parts taken from reference TRBV7-9 and TRBJ2-5, reads DTGVSQNPRHKITKRGQNVTFRCDPISEHNRLYWYRQTLGQGPEFLTYFQNEAQLEKSRLLSDRFSAERPKGSFSTLEIQRTEQGDSAMYLCASSRRTSGKETQYFGPGTRLLVL.

The chain recombines TRBV5-1 with TRBJ1-1; D call uncertain. Trimming cost V 0 bases and J 2 bases, with 11 bases left between them. The CDR3 is 15 amino acids. Germline V CDR1 and CDR2: SGHRS, YFSETQ. CDR3 sequence (DNA): TGCGCCAGCAGCTTGGGGCAGACCCTAAACACTGAAGCTTTCTTT. Encoded protein: CASSLGQTLNTEAFF.

This clonotype occurred a few times. The V call is TRBV6-2 or TRBV6-3, the J call TRBJ2-2; 9 bases are a match to TRBD2. The V gene's germline CDR1 is MNHEY and CDR2 SVGEGT. The CDR3 spans 16 residues. Trimming removed 6 bases from V and 5 bases from J; junction bases left unmatched: 10. For the CDR3, the DNA is TGTGCCAGCAGCGACCTAGAGCGGGGGGATACCGGGGAGCTGTTTTTT. It specifies CASSDLERGDTGELFF.

This clonotype was seen a few times. The chain carries TRBV7-2 and TRBJ1-2, with unresolved D. CDR1 and CDR2 (germline): SGHTA, FQGNSA. The CDR3 spans 13 residues. V was clipped by 5 bases and J by 8 bases, with 15 bases between them. The CDR3 nucleotides read TGTGCCAGCAGCCGCGGAGGGATGGACGGCTACACCTTC. Residues: CASSRGGMDGYTF.

With respect to this clonotype: A much larger clone lies a single base off, so this may be a read error. The J gene is TRBJ2-3, the V gene TRBV9; no firm D call. Germline V CDR1 and CDR2: SGDLS, YYNGEE. The CDR3 is 13 residues long. Trimming stripped 2 bases from V and 1 base from J, with 5 bases between. In DNA, the CDR3 is TGTGCCAGCAGCGTCCCGGGCACAGATACGCAGTATTTT. Encoded protein: CASSVPGTDTQYF.

The chain carries TRBV6-6 and TRBJ1-1; TRBD1 is a possible D gene (6 bases). Trimming removed 3 bases from V and 2 bases from J, with 10 bases in between. Germline lookup yields CDR1 MNHNY and CDR2 SVGAGI (reference sequence). The CDR3 is made up of 14 amino acids. CDR3 in amino acids: CASSYSGANTEAFF. As DNA, the CDR3 is TGTGCCAGCAGTTATTCAGGGGCAAACACTGAAGCTTTCTTT.

The CDR3 nucleotides read TGTGCCAGCAGTCTGGGACACAGCAACGCTGAAGCTTTCTTT. It codes for CASSLGHSNAEAFF. J is TRBJ1-1 and V is TRBV12-3 or TRBV12-4, with TRBD1 as a possible D gene (6 bases). V was trimmed by 5 bases and J by 6 bases, leaving 16 bases between them. The CDR3 contains 14 residues.